Following are 27 T cell receptor beta chains from one sample sequenced in a study of T cells after yellow fever vaccination. In TCRdb, the 5' RACE reads were re-called with MiXCR into one record per CDR3 protein. This table holds around 320,000 distinct CDR3 sequences, roughly a tenth found once. Material: CD4+ T cells sorted from PBMCs, obtained 45 days after the yellow fever booster vaccination. These receptors originate from a man in his late teens or twenties who received the YFV17D yellow fever vaccine.

This clonotype occurred many times. V usage is TRBV2 and J usage is TRBJ2-3; D might be TRBD2 (5 bases). The CDR3 length is 13 residues. Per the germline V gene, CDR1 is SNHLY and CDR2 is FYNNEI. Between the trimmed V and J ends, which lost 6 bases and 3 bases, there was a span of 10 bases. The DNA for the CDR3 is TGTGCCAGCAGGGACGGACTTACAGATACGCAGTATTTT. Its translation: CASRDGLTDTQYF.

This clonotype was counted ten times or more. The genes are TRBV29-1 and TRBJ2-3; D is ambiguous. CDR3 length: 13 amino acids. V was cut by 2 bases and J by 3 bases, with 9 bases left in between. Germline lookup yields CDR1 SQVTM and CDR2 ANQGSEA. The CDR3 DNA is TGCAGCGTTGAACCAGGCACGACAGATACGCAGTATTTT. Its translation is CSVEPGTTDTQYF.

The chain uses TRBV4-2 and TRBJ1-5, with D perhaps matching TRBD1 (6 bases). The ends were cut back, 0 bases at V and 7 bases at J, with 16 bases in the middle. The CDR3 extends over 16 amino acids. Germline assignment: CDR1 LGHNA and CDR2 YNFKEQ. The DNA for the CDR3 is TGTGCCAGCAGCCAAGATGCCGGACAGACCAGGCAGCCCCAGCATTTT. Residues: CASSQDAGQTRQPQHF.

This clonotype was picked up a small number of times. This chain connects TRBV4-3 to TRBJ2-1, with a weak D call TRBD1 (6 bases). V dropped 0 bases and J dropped 7 bases, with 13 bases sitting between them. Germline lookup yields CDR1 LGHNA and CDR2 YSLEER. The CDR3 sequence is 15 residues long. The CDR3 region is CASSQDPTGRNEQFF. DNA for the CDR3: TGCGCCAGCAGCCAAGATCCGACAGGCAGAAATGAGCAGTTCTTC.

This clonotype has a handful of counts. This rearrangement joins TRBV6-6 to TRBJ2-2; TRBD1 or TRBD2 may be the D gene (5 bases each). The V and J ends lost 2 bases and 3 bases respectively, with 10 bases between them. The CDR3 is 15 residues long. The germline V gene has CDR1 MNHNY and CDR2 SVGAGI (reference sequence). The CDR3 sequence is CASSYRDPDTGELFF. The CDR3 DNA reads TGTGCCAGCAGTTACCGGGACCCCGACACCGGGGAGCTGTTTTTT.

V usage is TRBV4-3 and J usage is TRBJ2-7; a weak D match, TRBD2 (6 bases). Germline CDR1 LGHNA, CDR2 YSLEER. Trimming removed 0 bases at V and 2 bases at J, with 20 bases between. The CDR3 has 18 residues. The CDR3 coding sequence is TGCGCCAGCAGCCAAGATCTATTCCGTCCGGGGGTAGCCTACGAGCAGTACTTC. This encodes CASSQDLFRPGVAYEQYF.

This clonotype was detected only a few times. The chain recombines TRBV6-2 or TRBV6-3 with TRBJ2-1; maybe TRBD2 (5 bases). CDR3 length: 11 residues. The V and J ends lost 4 bases and 10 bases respectively, with 8 bases between them. Germline V gene data show CDR1 as MNHEY and CDR2 as SVGEGT. The CDR3 is CASSFSVEQFF. DNA for the CDR3: TGTGCCAGCAGTTTTAGCGTGGAGCAGTTCTTC.

There are a few counts of this clonotype. The chain recombines TRBV9 with TRBJ2-3; a weak D match, TRBD2 (7 bases). The CDR3 totals 16 residues. CDR1 and CDR2 from the germline V gene are SGDLS and YYNGEE. V was pared by 0 bases and J by 2 bases, with 13 bases between. CDR3 in DNA: TGTGCCAGCAGCGTAGTCGGGGGGCCCGTCACAGATACGCAGTATTTT. This codes for CASSVVGGPVTDTQYF.

This clonotype has only a few counts. The chain joins TRBV7-3 to TRBJ2-2, with 9 bases identical to TRBD2. Germline V gives CDR1 SGHTA, CDR2 FQGTGA. The CDR3 is 16 residues long. Trimming at V came to 2 bases and at J to 0 bases, leaving 1 base not matched to a gene. Here the CDR3 reads CASSLAGGANTGELFF. The CDR3 region has the DNA TGTGCCAGCAGCTTAGCGGGAGGGGCGAACACCGGGGAGCTGTTTTTT.

Many counts were recorded for this clonotype. The J gene is TRBJ1-1, the V gene TRBV5-5; D unclear. This CDR3 region has 12 residues. Trimming stripped 2 bases from V and 5 bases from J, with 7 bases between. Germline CDR1 and CDR2: SGHKS and YYEKEE (reference sequence). CDR3 nucleotide sequence: TGTGCCAGCAGCTTTCCGGGGACTGAAGCTTTCTTT. This encodes CASSFPGTEAFF.

The chain carries TRBV4-3 and TRBJ2-1; 9 positions agree with TRBD2. V trimming: 0 bases; J trimming: 7 bases; junction bases outside the gene matches: 13. The CDR3 is made up of 18 amino acids. From germline, CDR1 is LGHNA and CDR2 YSLEER. Here the CDR3 DNA reads TGCGCCAGCAGCCAAGAATACGAGCGGGGGGCCCTGCTGAATGAGCAGTTCTTC. This encodes CASSQEYERGALLNEQFF.

This clonotype was observed at least ten times. The gene calls are TRBV18 and TRBJ2-2; D possibly corresponds to TRBD1 (6 bases). CDR3 length: 14 amino acids. Germline V gene data show CDR1 as KGHSH and CDR2 as LQKENI. V lost 1 base, J lost 3 bases, and 6 bases lay in between. The CDR3 DNA reads TGTGCCAGCTCACCACAGGGGGACACCGGGGAGCTGTTTTTT. As protein: CASSPQGDTGELFF. Drawing the rest from reference TRBV18 and TRBJ2-2, the complete variable domain is NAGVMQNPRHLVRRRGQEARLRCSPMKGHSHVYWYRQLPEEGLKFMVYLQKENIIDESGMPKERFSAEFPKEGPSILRIQQVVRGDSAAYFCASSPQGDTGELFFGEGSRLTVL.

This chain connects TRBV24-1 to TRBJ1-6; 10 positions match TRBD1. The CDR3 is 14 amino acids. Germline lookup yields CDR1 KGHDR and CDR2 SFDVKD. V shed 4 bases, J shed 10 bases, and the junction held 3 bases outside the gene matches. The CDR3 spells CATSDGTGASPLHF. In DNA form, the CDR3 reads TGTGCCACCAGTGACGGGACAGGGGCCTCACCCCTCCACTTT.

This clonotype appeared a few times. The gene calls are TRBV28 and TRBJ2-7; TRBD2 matches at 9 bases. Germline CDR1 reads MDHEN; CDR2 reads SYDVKM. The V gene end was trimmed by 2 bases and the J gene end by 0 bases; junction bases not matched to a gene: 2. The CDR3 has 15 residues. The CDR3 loop reads CASSLASGVSYEQYV. The CDR3 DNA reads as TGTGCCAGCAGTTTAGCTAGCGGGGTCTCCTACGAGCAGTACGTC.

This clonotype was recorded many times. The CDR3 protein is CASSVNGGAVEEQYF. The CDR3 DNA sequence: TGTGCCAGCAGTGTAAACGGGGGGGCCGTGGAAGAGCAGTACTTC. The V call is TRBV2, the J call TRBJ2-7, with TRBD2 matching 8 bases. From germline, CDR1 is SNHLY and CDR2 FYNNEI. The junction had 12 bases not matched to a gene; V was cut back by 4 bases and J by 7 bases. This CDR3 is 15 amino acids long.

This sequence joins TRBV18 and TRBJ2-7, with D possibly TRBD1 on 6 matching bases. The germline gives CDR1 KGHSH, CDR2 LQKENI. The CDR3 runs 15 residues. V shed 3 bases and J shed 6 bases, with 18 bases lying between them. In DNA, the CDR3 is TGTGCCAGCTCACCCTTGAAGAGGACAGAGCGCGAGCAGTACGTC. Translation gives CASSPLKRTEREQYV.

V is TRBV2 and J is TRBJ1-3; D is ambiguous. V was clipped by 6 bases and J by 0 bases, with 9 bases between them. CDR1 and CDR2 from the germline V gene are SNHLY and FYNNEI. This CDR3 has 14 residues. The CDR3 here is CASRGRTSGNTIYF. CDR3 DNA sequence: TGTGCCAGCAGGGGTCGGACCTCTGGAAACACCATATATTTT.

Many counts were recorded for this clonotype. The gene calls are TRBV6-2 or TRBV6-3 and TRBJ2-1; TRBD1 matches 7 bases. The length of the CDR3 is 15 residues. V trimming: 2 bases; J trimming: 8 bases; junction bases outside the gene matches: 9. CDR1 is MNHEY and CDR2 is SVGEGT in the germline V gene. The CDR3 is CASSYGVQGMYEQFF. The CDR3 region has the DNA TGTGCCAGCAGTTACGGCGTACAGGGGATGTATGAGCAGTTCTTC.

This clonotype was detected only a few times. The genes are TRBV18 and TRBJ1-1; tentatively, D is TRBD1 (5 bases). This CDR3 comprises 14 residues. CDR1 is KGHSH, CDR2 LQKENI, per germline. V lost 3 bases to trimming and J lost 10 bases, with 18 bases between them. The chain's CDR3 is CASSPGDPTRGAFF. The CDR3 coding sequence is TGTGCCAGCTCACCGGGGGATCCTACGCGAGGAGCTTTCTTT.

The sample holds a few counts of this clonotype. This chain connects TRBV7-3 to TRBJ2-5; D unresolved. This CDR3 comprises 13 residues. Germline V gene data show CDR1 as SGHTA and CDR2 as FQGTGA. Trimming shortened V by 9 bases and J by 3 bases, and 14 bases separated the two germline ends. The CDR3, as DNA: TGTGCCAGAGCGCGACCCCCCGAAGAGACCCAGTACTTC. It encodes CARARPPEETQYF.

In its sample, this clonotype was seen a few times. As DNA, the CDR3 is TGTGCCAGCAGTCCCACAGACAAACAGAGTGGGCCCCAGCATTTT. Amino acid sequence: CASSPTDKQSGPQHF. The J gene is TRBJ1-5, the V gene TRBV12-3 or TRBV12-4; no clear D gene. V shed 5 bases and J shed 9 bases, with 20 bases lying between them. This CDR3 contains 15 residues.

This clonotype was counted a few times. This chain connects TRBV11-2 to TRBJ1-1; D not certain. CDR3 length equals 13 residues. Germline CDR1 SGHAT, CDR2 FQNNGV. V was shortened by 5 bases and J by 1 base, with 8 bases between the two germline ends. CDR3 amino acids: CASSRNGNTEAFF. The CDR3 DNA reads TGTGCCAGCAGCCGCAACGGGAACACTGAAGCTTTCTTT.

This clonotype was seen ten or more times. CDR3 coding DNA: TGCGCCAGCAGCCAAAGTCCTAGCGGGGGCGACACAGATACGCAGTATTTT. The encoded protein is CASSQSPSGGDTDTQYF. This chain uses TRBV4-1 with TRBJ2-3; 10 bases agree with TRBD2. Germline CDR1 is MGHRA and CDR2 is YSYEKL. The CDR3 is made up of 17 amino acids. V lost 2 bases to trimming and J lost 2 bases; unmatched junction nucleotides: 7.

This clonotype was picked up a small number of times. The rearrangement joins TRBV7-2 to TRBJ2-4, with D perhaps TRBD1 or TRBD2 (6 bases each). The CDR3 consists of 15 residues. Trimming took off 3 bases at V and 2 bases at J, with 11 bases between the two ends. CDR1 and CDR2 (germline): SGHTA, FQGNSA. CDR3 sequence reads: CASSLGGATKNIQYF. DNA for the CDR3: TGTGCCAGCAGCTTGGGGGGCGCTACCAAAAACATTCAGTACTTC.

The chain employs TRBV6-5 and TRBJ2-3, with TRBD1 as a possible D gene (6 bases). Germline CDR1 reads MNHEY; CDR2 reads SVGAGI. The length of the CDR3 is 13 residues. V was cut by 6 bases and J by 5 bases, with 12 bases left in between. The CDR3 is CASSRDIRDTQYF. The CDR3 DNA reads TGTGCCAGCAGCCGGGACATCAGAGATACGCAGTATTTT.

The rearrangement joins TRBV6-5 to TRBJ1-2; perhaps TRBD1 as D (5 bases). The CDR3 covers 13 residues. CDR1 is MNHEY, CDR2 SVGAGI, per germline. With 2 bases removed from V and 8 bases from J, the gap between germline ends came to 12 bases. CDR3 protein: CASSYGQGRGYTF. For the CDR3, the DNA is TGTGCCAGCAGTTACGGGCAGGGACGAGGCTACACCTTC.

This clonotype was observed a handful of times. The rearrangement links TRBV5-1 to TRBJ2-5, with 8 bases fitting TRBD1. This CDR3 contains 15 residues. Unmatched junction bases numbered 8, after V lost 4 bases and J lost 3 bases. Germline V gives CDR1 SGHRS, CDR2 YFSETQ. CDR3 bases: TGCGCCAGCAGCATCGGACAGGGCGGAGAAGAGACCCAGTACTTC. Amino acids: CASSIGQGGEETQYF.